A selection of T cell receptor beta chains follows, all from one sample in a study of beta chain features in type 1 diabetes. TCRdb's table, derived via immunoSEQ multiplex PCR, lists solely in-frame clones and lacks some. The sample has about 410,000 clones, around 14% seen once. Specimen: naive CD4+ T cells from blood. These receptors originate from a man aged 25-40 years in good health. Each CDR3 is given with its conserved first and last residue. The D gene is left open where the match is weak. Clone size appears in some rows only: once, few, many, or a class for an expanded clone.

J | D | size | V | CDR3 | DNA
TRBJ2-5 | . | few | TRBV7-2 | CASSLAPGAPETQYF | TGTGCCAGCAGCTTAGCGCCGGGAGCCCCAGAGACCCAGTACTTC
TRBJ2-3 | . | . | TRBV5-1 | CASSQTASTDTQYF | TGCGCCAGCAGCCAGACAGCTAGCACAGATACGCAGTATTTT
TRBJ1-5 | . | . | TRBV30 | CAWSVLGGRDQPQHF | TGTGCCTGGAGTGTACTAGGAGGCCGCGATCAGCCCCAGCATTTT
TRBJ2-1 | TRBD2 | few | TRBV4-3 | CASSQDLASGSLYNEQFF | TGCGCCAGCAGCCAAGATCTGGCTAGCGGGAGCCTTTACAATGAGCAGTTCTTC
TRBJ2-7 | . | . | TRBV9 | CASSVGTPGTYEQYF | TGTGCCAGCAGCGTAGGTACACCCGGTACCTACGAGCAGTACTTC
TRBJ2-3 | TRBD2 | . | TRBV30 | CAWIISGYTDTQYF | TGTGCCTGGATCATTAGCGGGTACACAGATACGCAGTATTTT
TRBJ2-1 | TRBD1 | . | TRBV5-1 | CASSLRDREYNEQFF | TGCGCCAGCAGCTTGCGTGACAGGGAATACAATGAGCAGTTCTTC
TRBJ1-1 | . | few | TRBV13 | CASTPQAGKAFF | TGTGCCAGCACCCCCCAAGCAGGGAAAGCTTTCTTT
TRBJ2-1 | TRBD2 | few | TRBV5-4 | CASRVAGAGNEQFF | TGTGCCAGCAGGGTAGCGGGGGCGGGCAATGAGCAGTTCTTC
TRBJ2-5 | . | . | TRBV20-1 | CSARGGKTQYF | TGCAGTGCTAGAGGGGGGAAGACCCAGTACTTC
TRBJ1-1 | . | few | TRBV25-1 | CASSEISTGEAFF | TGTGCCAGCAGTGAAATTAGTACAGGTGAAGCTTTCTTT
TRBJ2-3 | . | . | TRBV4-1 | CASSTNSNRPDTQYF | TGCGCCAGCAGCACGAACTCTAACCGCCCAGATACGCAGTATTTT
TRBJ2-1 | . | . | TRBV7-2 | CASSEGRTNEQFF | TGTGCCAGCAGTGAGGGGAGGACGAATGAGCAGTTCTTC
TRBJ2-3 | . | few | TRBV15 | CATSSKNLDTQYF | TGTGCCACCAGCAGTAAGAATCTGGATACGCAGTATTTT
TRBJ2-3 | . | . | TRBV5-4 | CASSLGLVADTQYF | TGTGCCAGCAGCTTGGGGCTAGTGGCAGATACGCAGTATTTT
TRBJ1-2 | TRBD1 | few | TRBV10-3 | CAISERDRENGYTF | TGTGCCATCAGTGAGCGAGACAGGGAGAACGGCTACACCTTC
TRBJ1-1 | . | . | TRBV30 | CAWQRDFSITEAFF | TGTGCCTGGCAAAGGGACTTTTCGATCACTGAAGCTTTCTTT
TRBJ2-3 | . | . | TRBV30 | CAWSLTSLDTQYF | TGTGCCTGGAGCCTAACTAGCTTGGATACGCAGTATTTT
TRBJ2-1 | . | . | TRBV29-1 | CSVHRTWGNEQFF | TGCAGCGTCCATAGGACTTGGGGGAATGAGCAGTTCTTC
TRBJ2-2 | . | . | TRBV30 | CAWSSLVVNTGELFF | TGTGCCTGGAGTTCTCTGGTGGTTAACACCGGGGAGCTGTTTTTT
TRBJ2-2 | TRBD2 | few | TRBV30 | CAAPGLATAGELFF | TGTGCCGCTCCGGGACTAGCCACTGCCGGGGAGCTGTTTTTT
TRBJ1-2 | . | . | TRBV6-1 | CASSEQGRDGYTF | TGTGCCAGCAGTGAACAGGGAAGGGATGGCTACACCTTC
TRBJ2-3 | . | few | TRBV9 | CASSPRWAADTQYF | TGTGCCAGCAGCCCACGATGGGCCGCAGATACGCAGTATTTT
TRBJ2-1 | . | . | TRBV7-3 | CASSPRVFGLASYNEQFF | TGTGCCAGCAGCCCACGTGTCTTCGGGCTAGCGAGCTACAATGAGCAGTTCTTC
TRBJ2-5 | . | . | TRBV4-1 | CASSQVGLHQETQYF | TGCGCCAGCAGCCAAGTGGGACTGCACCAAGAGACCCAGTACTTC
TRBJ2-1 | . | few | TRBV15 | CATSRDRHEQFF | TGTGCCACCAGCAGAGATCGGCATGAGCAGTTCTTC
TRBJ1-2 | TRBD1 | few | TRBV9 | CASSVEGGAYGYTF | TGTGCCAGCAGCGTAGAAGGGGGCGCGTATGGCTACACCTTC
TRBJ2-5 | . | . | TRBV27 | CASSLLARYQETQYF | TGTGCCAGCAGTTTACTCGCCAGATACCAAGAGACCCAGTACTTC
TRBJ2-1 | TRBD2 | . | TRBV11-2 | CASSFSSGYNEQFF | TGTGCCAGCAGCTTTTCTAGCGGGTACAATGAGCAGTTCTTC
TRBJ2-5 | . | few | TRBV2 | CASSEGEGETQYF | TGTGCCAGCAGTGAGGGAGAGGGGGAGACCCAGTACTTC
TRBJ2-3 | . | few | TRBV6-1 | CASRTGPTDTQYF | TGTGCCAGCAGGACAGGACCCACAGATACGCAGTATTTT
TRBJ1-1 | . | . | TRBV7-2 | CASSLDMFAFF | TGTGCCAGCAGCTTAGACATGTTCGCTTTCTTT
TRBJ2-2 | . | few | TRBV21-1 | CARMGSRLWELFF | TGTGCCAGAATGGGGTCCCGCCTATGGGAGCTGTTTTTT
TRBJ2-1 | . | . | TRBV11-1 | CASSSGHLGEQFF | TGTGCCAGCAGCTCTGGACATTTAGGGGAGCAGTTCTTC
TRBJ2-6 | . | . | TRBV6-4 | CASNSGTPSGANVLTF | TGTGCCAGCAATTCCGGGACACCCTCTGGGGCCAACGTCCTGACTTTC
TRBJ1-2 | . | . | TRBV27 | CASSHHRDNRGYTF | TGTGCCAGCAGCCATCACCGGGACAACAGGGGCTACACCTTC
TRBJ2-1 | . | few | TRBV7-9 | CASSYLRSSYNEQFF | TGTGCCAGCAGCTACCTACGGAGCTCCTACAATGAGCAGTTCTTC
TRBJ2-3 | TRBD2 | . | TRBV30 | CAWSVRLAADTQYF | TGTGCCTGGAGTGTAAGACTAGCGGCAGATACGCAGTATTTT